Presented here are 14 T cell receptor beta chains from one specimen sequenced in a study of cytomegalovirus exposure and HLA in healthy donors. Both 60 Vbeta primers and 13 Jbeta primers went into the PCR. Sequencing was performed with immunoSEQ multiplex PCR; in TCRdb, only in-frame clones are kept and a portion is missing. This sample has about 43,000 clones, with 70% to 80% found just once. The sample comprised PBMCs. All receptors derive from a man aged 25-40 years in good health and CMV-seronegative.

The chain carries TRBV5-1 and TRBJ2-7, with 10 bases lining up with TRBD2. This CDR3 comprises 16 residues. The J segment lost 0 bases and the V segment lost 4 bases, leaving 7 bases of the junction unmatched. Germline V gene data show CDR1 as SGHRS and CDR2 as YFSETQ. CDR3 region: CASSGRTSGTSYEQYF. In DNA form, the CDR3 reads TGCGCCAGCAGCGGACGAACTAGCGGGACCTCCTACGAGCAGTACTTC.

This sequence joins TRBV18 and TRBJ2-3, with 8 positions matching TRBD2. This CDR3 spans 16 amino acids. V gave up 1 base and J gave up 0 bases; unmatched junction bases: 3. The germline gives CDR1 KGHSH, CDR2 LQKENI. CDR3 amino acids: CASSPLSSGSTDTQYF. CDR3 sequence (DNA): TGTGCCAGCTCACCACTTTCTAGCGGGAGCACAGATACGCAGTATTTT.

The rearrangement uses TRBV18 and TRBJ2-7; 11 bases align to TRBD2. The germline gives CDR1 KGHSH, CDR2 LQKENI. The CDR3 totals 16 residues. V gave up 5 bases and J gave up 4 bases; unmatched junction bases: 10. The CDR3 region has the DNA TGTGCCAGCTCAGGTCAGCTAGCGGGAGGATATTACGAGCAGTACTTC. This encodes CASSGQLAGGYYEQYF.

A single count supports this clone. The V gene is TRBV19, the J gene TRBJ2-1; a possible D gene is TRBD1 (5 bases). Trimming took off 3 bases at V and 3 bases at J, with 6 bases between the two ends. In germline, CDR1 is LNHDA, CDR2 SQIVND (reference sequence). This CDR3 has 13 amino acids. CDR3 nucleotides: TGTGCCAGTAGTATCACAGGCTACAATGAGCAGTTCTTC. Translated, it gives CASSITGYNEQFF.

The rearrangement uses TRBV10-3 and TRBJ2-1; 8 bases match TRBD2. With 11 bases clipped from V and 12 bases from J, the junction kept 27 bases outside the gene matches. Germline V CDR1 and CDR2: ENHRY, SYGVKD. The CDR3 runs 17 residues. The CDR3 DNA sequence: TGTGCCTCCCTCGACAACGTGGAGAAGCGGGAGTGGGGAGGGCAGTTCTTC. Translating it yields CASLDNVEKREWGGQFF.

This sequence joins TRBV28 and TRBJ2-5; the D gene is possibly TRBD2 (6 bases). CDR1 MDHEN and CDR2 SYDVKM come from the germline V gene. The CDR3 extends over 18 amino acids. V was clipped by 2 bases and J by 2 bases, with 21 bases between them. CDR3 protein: CASSLLEEGMPAQETQYF. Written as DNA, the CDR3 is TGTGCCAGCAGTTTACTGGAGGAGGGGATGCCCGCACAAGAGACCCAGTACTTC.

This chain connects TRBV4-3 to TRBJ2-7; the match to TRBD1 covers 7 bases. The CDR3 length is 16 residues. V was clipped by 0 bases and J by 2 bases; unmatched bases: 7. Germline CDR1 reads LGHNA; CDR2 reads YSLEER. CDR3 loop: CASSQESSRGPYEQYF. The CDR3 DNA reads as TGCGCCAGCAGCCAAGAGAGTTCTAGGGGGCCCTACGAGCAGTACTTC.

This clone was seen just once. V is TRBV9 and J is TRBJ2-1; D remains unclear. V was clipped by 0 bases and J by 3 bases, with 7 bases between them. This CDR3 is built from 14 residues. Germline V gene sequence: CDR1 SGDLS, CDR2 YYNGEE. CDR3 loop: CASSVGPGYNEQFF. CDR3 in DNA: TGTGCCAGCAGCGTAGGCCCAGGCTACAATGAGCAGTTCTTC. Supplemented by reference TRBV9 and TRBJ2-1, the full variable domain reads DSGVTQTPKHLITATGQRVTLRCSPRSGDLSVYWYQQSLDQGLQFLIQYYNGEERAKGNILERFSAQQFPDLHSELNLSSLELGDSALYFCASSVGPGYNEQFFGPGTRLTVL.

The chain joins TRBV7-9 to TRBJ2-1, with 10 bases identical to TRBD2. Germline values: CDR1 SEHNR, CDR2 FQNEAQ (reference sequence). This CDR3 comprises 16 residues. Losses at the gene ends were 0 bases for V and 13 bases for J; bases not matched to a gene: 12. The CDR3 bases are TGTGCCAGCAGCTTAGCACTCGGACTAGCGGTGGTTAGCCAGTTCTTC. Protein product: CASSLALGLAVVSQFF.

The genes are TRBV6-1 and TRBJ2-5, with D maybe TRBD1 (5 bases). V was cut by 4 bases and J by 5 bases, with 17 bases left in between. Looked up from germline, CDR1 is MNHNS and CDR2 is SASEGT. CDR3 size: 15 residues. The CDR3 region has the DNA TGTGCCAGCAGTGTCGGCAGGACACAACTGGAGACCCAGTACTTC. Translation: CASSVGRTQLETQYF.

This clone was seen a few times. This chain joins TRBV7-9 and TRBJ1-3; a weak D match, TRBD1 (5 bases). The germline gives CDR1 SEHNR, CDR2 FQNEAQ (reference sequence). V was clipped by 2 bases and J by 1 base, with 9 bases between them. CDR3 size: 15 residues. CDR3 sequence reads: CASSLFRVSGNTIYF. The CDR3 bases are TGTGCCAGCAGCTTATTCAGGGTGTCTGGAAACACCATATATTTT.

CDR3 protein: CASSPVAGGTGELFF. CDR3 bases: TGCGCCAGCAGCCCAGTAGCGGGAGGCACCGGGGAGCTGTTTTTT. This chain connects TRBV4-3 to TRBJ2-2; 10 bases align to TRBD2. This CDR3 comprises 15 residues. From germline, CDR1 is LGHNA and CDR2 YSLEER. V lost 4 bases, J lost 4 bases, and 3 bases stayed unmatched.

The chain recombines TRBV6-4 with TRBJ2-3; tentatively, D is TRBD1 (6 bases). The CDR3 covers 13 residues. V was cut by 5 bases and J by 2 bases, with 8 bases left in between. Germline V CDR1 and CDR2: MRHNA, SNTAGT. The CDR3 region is CASSKGDTDTQYF. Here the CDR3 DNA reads TGTGCCAGCAGTAAGGGGGACACAGATACGCAGTATTTT.

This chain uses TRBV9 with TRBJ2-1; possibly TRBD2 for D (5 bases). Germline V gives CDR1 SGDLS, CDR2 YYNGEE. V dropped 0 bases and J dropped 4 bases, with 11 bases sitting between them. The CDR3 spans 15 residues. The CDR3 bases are TGTGCCAGCAGCGTAGTCGCTCTAGCTTACAATGAGCAGTTCTTC. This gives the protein CASSVVALAYNEQFF.